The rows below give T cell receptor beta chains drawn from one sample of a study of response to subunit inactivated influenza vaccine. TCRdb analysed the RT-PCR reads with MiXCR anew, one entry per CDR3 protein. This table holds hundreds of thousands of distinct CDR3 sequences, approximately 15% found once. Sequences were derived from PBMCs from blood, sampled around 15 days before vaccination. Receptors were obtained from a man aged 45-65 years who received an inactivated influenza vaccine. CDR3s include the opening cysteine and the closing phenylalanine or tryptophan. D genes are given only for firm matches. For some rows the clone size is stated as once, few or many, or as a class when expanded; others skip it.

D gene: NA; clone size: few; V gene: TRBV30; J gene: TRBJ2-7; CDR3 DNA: TGTGCCTGGGGTCAAGACTACGAGCAGTACTTC; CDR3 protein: CAWGQDYEQYF
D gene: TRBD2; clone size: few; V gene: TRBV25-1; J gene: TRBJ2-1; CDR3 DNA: TGTGCCAGCAGTGATCTAGCGGGGGGGCACTCTGAGCAGTTCTTC; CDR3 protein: CASSDLAGGHSEQFF
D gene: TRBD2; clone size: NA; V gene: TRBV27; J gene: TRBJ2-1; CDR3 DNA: TGTGCCAGCAGTTTATCGCCAGCGGGGGGGGGGCGACAGTTCTTC; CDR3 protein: CASSLSPAGGGRQFF
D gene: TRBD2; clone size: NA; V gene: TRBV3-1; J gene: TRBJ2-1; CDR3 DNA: TGTGCCAGCAGCCAAAAGCAGCGGGGGGGCGTTGAGCAGTTCTTC; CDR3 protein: CASSQKQRGGVEQFF
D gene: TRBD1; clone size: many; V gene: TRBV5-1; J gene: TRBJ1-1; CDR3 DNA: TGCGCCAGCAGCAAGGGACAGGGCACTGAAGCTTTCTTT; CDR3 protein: CASSKGQGTEAFF
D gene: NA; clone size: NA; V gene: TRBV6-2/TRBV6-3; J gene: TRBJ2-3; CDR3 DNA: TGTGCCAGCAGTCTACGACTAGGCCCTACTCGCACAGATACGCAGTATTTT; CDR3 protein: CASSLRLGPTRTDTQYF
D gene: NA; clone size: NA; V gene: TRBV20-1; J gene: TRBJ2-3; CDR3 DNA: TGCAGTGCTAGAGGCTTGCTAGAGGGGGGGCCTTTCACAGATACGCAGTATTTT; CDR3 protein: CSARGLLEGGPFTDTQYF
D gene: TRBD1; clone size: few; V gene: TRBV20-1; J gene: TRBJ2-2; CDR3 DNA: TGCAGTGCTGGTCGGACAGGGGGCACCGGGGAGCTGTTTTTT; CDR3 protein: CSAGRTGGTGELFF
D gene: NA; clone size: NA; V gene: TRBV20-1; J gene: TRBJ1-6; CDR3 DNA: TGCAGTGCTAGAGATCCGGTTCAGGGAGGTTATTCACCCCTCCACTTT; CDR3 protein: CSARDPVQGGYSPLHF
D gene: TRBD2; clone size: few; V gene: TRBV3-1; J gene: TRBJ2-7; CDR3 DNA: TGTGCCAGCAGAGCTGAGCGGGGTGCGCAGTACTTC; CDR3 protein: CASRAERGAQYF
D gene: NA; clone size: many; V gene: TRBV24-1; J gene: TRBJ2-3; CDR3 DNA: TGTGCCACCAGTGATTGGACCGACACAGATACGCAGTATTTT; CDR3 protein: CATSDWTDTDTQYF
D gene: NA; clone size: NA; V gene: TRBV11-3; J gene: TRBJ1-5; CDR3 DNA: TGTGCCAGCAGCTTACGGCCAGGGGACAATCAGCCCCAGCATTTT; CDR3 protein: CASSLRPGDNQPQHF
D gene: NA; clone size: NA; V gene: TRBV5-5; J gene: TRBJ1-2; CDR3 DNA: TGTGCCAGCGGCGGAAACTATGGCTGCACCTTC; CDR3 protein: CASGGNYGCTF
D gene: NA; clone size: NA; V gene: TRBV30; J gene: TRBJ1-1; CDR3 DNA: TGTGCCGGAAAGGGCTGGAACACTGAAGCTTTCTTT; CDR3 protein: CAGKGWNTEAFF
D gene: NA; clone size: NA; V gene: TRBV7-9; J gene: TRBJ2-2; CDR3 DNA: TGTGCCAGCAGCCCTGTCGGCCTCCCCGGGGAGCTGTTTTTT; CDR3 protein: CASSPVGLPGELFF
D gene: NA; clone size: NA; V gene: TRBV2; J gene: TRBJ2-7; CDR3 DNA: TGTGCCAGCAGTGAAGGTAGCCGGGTACAGTACTTC; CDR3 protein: CASSEGSRVQYF
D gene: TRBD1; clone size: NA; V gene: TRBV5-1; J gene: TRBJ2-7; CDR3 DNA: TGCGCCAGCAGCCTGCGGACAGGGGGCTTATCCGAGCAGTACTTC; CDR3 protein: CASSLRTGGLSEQYF
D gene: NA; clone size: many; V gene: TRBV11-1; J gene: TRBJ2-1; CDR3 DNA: TGTGCCAGCAGCTTAGCCACCCCAGGGTATGGGTTGTCCTACAATGAGCAGTTCTTC; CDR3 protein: CASSLATPGYGLSYNEQFF
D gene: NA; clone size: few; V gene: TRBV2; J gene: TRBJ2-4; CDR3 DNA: TGTGCCAGCAGTGCAGGGGCCAAAAACATTCAGTACTTC; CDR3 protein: CASSAGAKNIQYF
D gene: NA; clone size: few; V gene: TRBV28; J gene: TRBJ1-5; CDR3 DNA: TGTGCCAGCAGTTTATGGAGGGGGAGTGGCAATCAGCCCCAGCATTTT; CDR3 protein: CASSLWRGSGNQPQHF
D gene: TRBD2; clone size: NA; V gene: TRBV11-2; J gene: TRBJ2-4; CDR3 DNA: TGTGCCAGCAGCTTAGGTGCGCGGGGGGCCGGATGGGCCAAAAACATTCAGTACTTC; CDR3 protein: CASSLGARGAGWAKNIQYF
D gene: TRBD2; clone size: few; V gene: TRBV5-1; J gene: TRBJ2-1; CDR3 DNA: TGCGCCAGCAGCTTGGAGGCTAGCGGGGCCTACAATGAGCAGTTCTTC; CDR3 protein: CASSLEASGAYNEQFF
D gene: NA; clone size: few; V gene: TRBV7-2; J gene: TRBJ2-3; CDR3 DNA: TGTGCCAGCAGCTTAGACGGCTATATAGATACGCAGTATTTT; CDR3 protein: CASSLDGYIDTQYF
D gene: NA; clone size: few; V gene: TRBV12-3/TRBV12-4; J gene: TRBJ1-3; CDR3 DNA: TGTGCCAGCGCGTGGAGCGCCTCTGGAAACACCATATATTTT; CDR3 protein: CASAWSASGNTIYF
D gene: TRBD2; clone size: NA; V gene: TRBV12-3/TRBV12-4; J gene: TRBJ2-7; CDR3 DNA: TGTGCCAGTCGTACTAGCGGGAGGGCATCCGAGCAGTACTTC; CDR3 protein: CASRTSGRASEQYF
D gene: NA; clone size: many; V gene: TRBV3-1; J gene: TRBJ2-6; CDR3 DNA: TGTGCCAGCAGCAGTAGCTGGGAGATCTCTGGGGCCAACGTCCTGACTTTC; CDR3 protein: CASSSSWEISGANVLTF
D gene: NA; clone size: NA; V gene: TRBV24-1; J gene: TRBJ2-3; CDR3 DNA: TGTGACACCAGTGATTACGGACTGGGACCTGGCACAGATACGCAGTATTTT; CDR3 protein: CDTSDYGLGPGTDTQYF
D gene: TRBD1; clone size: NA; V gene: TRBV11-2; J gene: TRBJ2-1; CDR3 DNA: TGTGCCAGCAGCCAACTCGGGACAGAGTTAAACAATGAGCAGTTCTTC; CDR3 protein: CASSQLGTELNNEQFF
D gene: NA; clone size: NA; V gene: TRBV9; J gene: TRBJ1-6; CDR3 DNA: TGTGCCAGCAGCGTAGAAGGGGTTCAACATAATTCACCCCTCCACTTT; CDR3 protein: CASSVEGVQHNSPLHF
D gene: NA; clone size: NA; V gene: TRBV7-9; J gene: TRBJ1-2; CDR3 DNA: TGTGCCAGAAGCCCGGGGACCTATGGCTACACCTTC; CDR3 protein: CARSPGTYGYTF
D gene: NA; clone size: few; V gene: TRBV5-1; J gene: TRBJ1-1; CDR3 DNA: TGCGCCAGCAGCTCCACGACCGGGACAATCCACACTGAAGCTTTCTTT; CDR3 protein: CASSSTTGTIHTEAFF
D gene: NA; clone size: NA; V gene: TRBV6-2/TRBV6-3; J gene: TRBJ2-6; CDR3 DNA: TGTGCCAGCAGTTACACGCCTGGGGCCAACGTCCTGACTTTC; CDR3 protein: CASSYTPGANVLTF
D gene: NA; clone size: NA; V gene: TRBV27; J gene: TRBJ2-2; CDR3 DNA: TGTGCCAGCAGTCCAATTACGTGGGAGAACACCGGGGAGCTGTTTTTT; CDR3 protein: CASSPITWENTGELFF
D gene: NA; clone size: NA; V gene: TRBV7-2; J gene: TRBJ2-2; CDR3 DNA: TGTGCCAGCAGCTTAGCGGAGCCCAGGGTGGCCGGGGAGCTGTTTTTT; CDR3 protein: CASSLAEPRVAGELFF